Presented here are 12 T cell receptor beta chains from one specimen sequenced in a study of shared T cell receptors in the human thymus. Clones were read by immunoSEQ multiplex PCR, and TCRdb kept only the in-frame ones, dropping some. The table lists 540,000 or so clones, 75% to 80% of them singletons. The sample was also linked to a second study, of human thymus T cells.

Sequencing was performed on thymocytes. The receptors here all came from a boy in the first two years of life with a congenital heart defect.

This clone was observed a few times. This sequence joins TRBV14 and TRBJ2-4, with D uncertain. The CDR3 has 18 residues. CDR1 is SGHDN and CDR2 is FVKESK in the germline V gene. Trimming pared 0 bases from V and 0 bases from J, leaving 15 bases between. The CDR3 protein is CASSQDTGRKLAKNIQYF. The CDR3 DNA sequence: TGTGCCAGCAGCCAAGATACCGGTAGAAAACTAGCCAAAAACATTCAGTACTTC.

The rearrangement joins TRBV7-8 to TRBJ1-5, with a weak D call TRBD1 (6 bases). CDR1 is SGHVS and CDR2 is FQNEAQ in the germline V gene. The length of the CDR3 is 15 residues. Trimming cost V 1 base and J 2 bases, with 9 bases left between them. The CDR3 DNA reads as TGTGCCAGCAGCTTAGGGGGGCAGGGCAATCAGCCCCAGCATTTT. Translated, it gives CASSLGGQGNQPQHF.

V usage is TRBV5-1 and J usage is TRBJ2-7; TRBD2 aligns across 8 bases. The CDR3 extends over 15 amino acids. Germline V lookup: CDR1 SGHRS, CDR2 YFSETQ. After removal of 0 bases from V and 2 bases from J, the junction contained 4 bases not matched to a gene. The CDR3: CASSLVGSGTYEQYF. The CDR3 DNA sequence: TGCGCCAGCAGCTTGGTCGGTAGCGGGACCTACGAGCAGTACTTC.

The chain uses TRBV5-8 and TRBJ2-7; a possible D gene is TRBD1 (5 bases). V was cut by 0 bases and J by 0 bases, with 13 bases left in between. The germline gives CDR1 SGHTS, CDR2 YDEGEE. There are 16 residues in the CDR3. The CDR3 sequence is CASSLDRTGYSYEQYF. CDR3 in DNA: TGTGCCAGCAGCTTGGATCGCACAGGATACTCCTACGAGCAGTACTTC.

The chain recombines TRBV2 with TRBJ2-3; 7 nucleotides align to TRBD2. V gave up 6 bases and J gave up 2 bases; unmatched junction bases: 8. The length of the CDR3 is 15 residues. Looked up from germline, CDR1 is SNHLY and CDR2 is FYNNEI. CDR3: CASSPDGRNTDTQYF. For the CDR3, the DNA is TGTGCCAGCAGCCCCGACGGGAGGAACACAGATACGCAGTATTTT. Together with reference TRBV2 and TRBJ2-3, the CDR3 gives the full variable domain: EPEVTQTPSHQVTQMGQEVILRCVPISNHLYFYWYRQILGQKVEFLVSFYNNEISEKSEIFDDQFSVERPDGSNFTLKIRSTKLEDSAMYFCASSPDGRNTDTQYFGPGTRLTVL.

The chain joins TRBV6-1 to TRBJ1-4, with D perhaps TRBD1 (6 bases). Trimming pared 8 bases from V and 2 bases from J, leaving 15 bases between. Germline CDR1 reads MNHNS; CDR2 reads SASEGT. The CDR3 is 15 amino acids. The CDR3 coding sequence is TGTGCCAGCGGACAGAGGCGAGCGACTAATGAAAAACTGTTTTTT. Translating gives CASGQRRATNEKLFF.

This clone was seen once. V is TRBV5-6 and J is TRBJ2-5; D may be TRBD1 (5 bases). TRBJ2-7 matches the DNA end more closely, so the J call is doubtful. The CDR3 spans 14 residues. The V gene's germline CDR1 is SGHDT and CDR2 YYEEEE. The CDR3 loop is CASSLRGSPREQYF. CDR3 sequence (DNA): TGTGCCAGCAGCTTGAGGGGCTCCCCCCGCGAGCAGTACTTC.

The V call is TRBV15, the J call TRBJ2-7; TRBD1 aligns across 8 bases. The length of the CDR3 is 18 residues. The ends lost 1 base at V and 5 bases at J; junction bases unmatched: 16. Germline loops: CDR1 LNHNV, CDR2 YYDKDF (reference sequence). The CDR3 spells CATSRAGQGYRGVNEQYF. DNA of the CDR3: TGTGCCACCAGCAGAGCTGGACAGGGATATAGAGGCGTTAACGAGCAGTACTTC.

This rearrangement joins TRBV5-1 to TRBJ1-1; unclear D gene. In germline, CDR1 is SGHRS, CDR2 YFSETQ. CDR3 length: 14 residues. Trimming stripped 0 bases from V and 1 base from J, with 7 bases between. The CDR3 protein is CASSLGSRNTEAFF. CDR3 in DNA: TGCGCCAGCAGCTTGGGGTCCAGGAACACTGAAGCTTTCTTT.

The chain recombines TRBV27 with TRBJ2-3; TRBD2 agrees at 8 bases. Germline CDR1 and CDR2: MNHEY and SMNVEV (reference sequence). Unmatched junction bases numbered 7, after V lost 2 bases and J lost 3 bases. The CDR3 covers 16 residues. The CDR3 sequence: CASSLGMVAGTDTQYF. The CDR3 coding sequence is TGTGCCAGCAGTTTAGGGATGGTAGCGGGGACAGATACGCAGTATTTT.

The chain joins TRBV11-3 to TRBJ1-4; TRBD1 aligns across 7 bases. CDR1 SGHNT and CDR2 YENEEA come from the germline V gene. V shed 1 base and J 5 bases; nucleotides not matched to a gene: 7. This CDR3 has 16 amino acids. CDR3 coding DNA: TGTGCCAGCAGCTTAGTGGGGGGACAGCGGAATGAAAAACTGTTTTTT. Its translation: CASSLVGGQRNEKLFF. Using reference TRBV11-3 and TRBJ1-4 for the parts outside the CDR3, the full variable domain is EAGVVQSPRYKIIEKKQPVAFWCNPISGHNTLYWYLQNLGQGPELLIRYENEEAVDDSQLPKDRFSAERLKGVDSTLKIQPAELGDSAVYLCASSLVGGQRNEKLFFGSGTQLSVL.

V usage is TRBV11-2 and J usage is TRBJ2-1; unclear D gene. This CDR3 comprises 15 residues. Germline CDR1 SGHAT, CDR2 FQNNGV. The germline V and J ends were trimmed by 5 bases and 4 bases, with 15 bases remaining between them. CDR3 DNA: TGTGCCAGCAGCCCAAGATCACTATTTTACAATGAGCAGTTCTTC. It translates to CASSPRSLFYNEQFF. The whole variable domain, filled in from reference TRBV11-2 and TRBJ2-1, reads EAGVAQSPRYKIIEKRQSVAFWCNPISGHATLYWYQQILGQGPKLLIQFQNNGVVDDSQLPKDRFSAERLKGVDSTLKIQPAKLEDSAVYLCASSPRSLFYNEQFFGPGTRLTVL.